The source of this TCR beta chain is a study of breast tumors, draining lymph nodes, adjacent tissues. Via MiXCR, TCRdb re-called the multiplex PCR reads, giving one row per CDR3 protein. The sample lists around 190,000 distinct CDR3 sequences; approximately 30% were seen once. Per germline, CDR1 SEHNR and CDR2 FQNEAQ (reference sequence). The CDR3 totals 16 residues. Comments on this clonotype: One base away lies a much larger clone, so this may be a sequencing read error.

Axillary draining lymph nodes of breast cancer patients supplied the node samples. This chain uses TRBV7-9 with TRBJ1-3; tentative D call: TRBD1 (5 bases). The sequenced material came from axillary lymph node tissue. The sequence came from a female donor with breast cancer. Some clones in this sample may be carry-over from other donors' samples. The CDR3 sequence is CASSLEGINSGNTLYF. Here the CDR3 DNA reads TGTGCCAGCAGCCTAGAGGGGATAAACTCTGGAAACACCCTATATTTT.